A selection of T cell receptor beta chains follows, all from one sample in a study of Ad26.COV2.S vaccination and SARS-CoV-2 variants. The assay was immunoSEQ multiplex PCR, and TCRdb's table has in-frame clones only and misses some. In the table there are 250,000 to 300,000 clones, approximately 87% of which are singletons. Specimen: peripheral blood, collected in a trial of Ad26.COV2.S vaccine versus placebo. The receptor source for this set is a person aged 18 to 65 who received the Ad26.COV2.S COVID-19 vaccine or a placebo. Each CDR3 is given with its conserved first and last residue. The order of the fields is J gene, clone size, V gene, CDR3 protein. Clone size is not always given. Where it is, it says once, few, many or a class for expanded clones.

TRBJ1-1,.,TRBV5-1,CASSLQGARTEAFF
TRBJ1-1,.,TRBV5-1,CASRVPGLSNTEAFF
TRBJ1-4,.,TRBV11-2,CASSLDRANEKLFF
TRBJ2-7,.,TRBV5-5,CASSFGQRNSYEQYF
TRBJ2-7,.,TRBV28,CASSLATSGQYF
TRBJ2-5,.,TRBV7-9,CASSLGPWETQYF
TRBJ2-1,.,TRBV2,CASSPGTSGGNEQFF
TRBJ1-2,.,TRBV27,CASSLAWRQPDSPNYGYTF
TRBJ1-2,.,TRBV2,CASSAGRGYGYTF
TRBJ2-3,few,TRBV5-1,CASSYTSGGYTDTQYF
TRBJ1-1,few,TRBV5-1,CASSLWQTNTEAFF
TRBJ2-5,.,TRBV6-5,CASRVGRTQYF
TRBJ1-2,.,TRBV5-6,CASRPDRAPYGYTF
TRBJ2-1,.,TRBV14,CASSQDRGTSGTNEQFF
TRBJ2-3,.,TRBV29-1,CSVGVGSDTQYF
TRBJ2-7,.,TRBV6-5,CASSGDRAFLYEQYF
TRBJ2-7,.,TRBV28,CASRAPIAGAYEQYF
TRBJ2-1,.,TRBV7-7,CASSPGTSGPYNEQFF
TRBJ2-1,.,TRBV19,CASSIGRRGSSYNEQFF
TRBJ1-2,once,TRBV2,CASIGGANYGYTF
TRBJ2-2,.,TRBV6-5,CASSYIRSGELFF
TRBJ2-1,.,TRBV12-3/TRBV12-4,CASSFSTGEQFF
TRBJ2-3,.,TRBV7-2,CASSLRPGKTTDTQYF
TRBJ1-2,.,TRBV21-1,CAIGPGQVSYGYTF
TRBJ2-3,.,TRBV29-1,CSVDGLGRGQSDTQYF
TRBJ1-4,once,TRBV2,CASSVEGRTNEKLFF
TRBJ2-7,.,TRBV19,CASSIEGRGEQYF
TRBJ2-3,many,TRBV30,CAWSVGALRQSDTQYF
TRBJ2-2,.,TRBV3-1/TRBV3-2,CASSQGLAGGPGELFF
TRBJ1-1,.,TRBV6-2/TRBV6-3,CASSAGRNTEAFF
TRBJ1-1,once,TRBV6-5,CASSYSNGGTTEAFF
TRBJ1-5,.,TRBV5-5,CASSQGNQPQHF
TRBJ1-4,once,TRBV6-4,CASSLYGGVNEKLFF
TRBJ1-4,few,TRBV12-3/TRBV12-4,CASSFDEKLFF
TRBJ1-1,.,TRBV9,CASSAGTENTEAFF